This TCR beta chain was captured in a study of shared clonotypes between healthy human individuals. About the study: Each donor contributed plates that comprised three CD4 naive, three CD4 memory, two CD8 naive and one CD8 memory.

Generated by immunoSEQ multiplex PCR, the TCRdb table keeps only in-frame clones and is missing some. The data hold a few million clones, with over 85% observed a single time. General study findings and limits: Exclusively blood specimens were collected; tissue repertoires likely differ. Having only a few donors restricted how much genetic and exposure-history diversity was captured.

This clone was seen a single time. The antigen is not known. Caucasian adults living in Nashville, Tennessee, provided all samples. The CDR3 is made up of 18 amino acids. Germline CDR1 SGHVS, CDR2 FQNEAQ. Trimming pared 4 bases from V and 1 base from J, leaving 22 bases between. Sequenced input: naive CD4+ T cells from PBMCs. The sample's subset: CD45RA+ positively selected. The chain employs TRBV7-8 and TRBJ1-2; no clear D gene. This clonotype originated in a young man in good health. Some clones in this sample may be carry-over from other donors' samples. The CDR3 loop reads CASSSREGYTPHNYGYTF. The CDR3 DNA is TGTGCCAGCAGCTCCCGGGAGGGCTACACGCCCCATAACTATGGCTACACCTTC.